One and the same sample provided the 29 T cell receptor beta chains below, sequenced in a study of neurological immune-mediated disorders. Using its own MiXCR run on the 5' RACE reads, TCRdb lists one record per CDR3 protein. The sample holds around 130,000 distinct CDR3 sequences, 3.2% seen once. Specimen: PBMCs. These receptors all stem from a woman aged 25 to 39 with multiple sclerosis.

This clonotype was observed at least ten times. Since a much larger clone is just one base distant, this may be a read error. V is TRBV4-3 and J is TRBJ1-2; no definite D call. Germline CDR1 reads LGHNA; CDR2 reads YSLEER. The V gene lost 0 bases and the J gene lost 6 bases, with 14 bases spanning the gap. CDR3 length equals 15 residues. The CDR3 DNA reads TGCGCCAGCAGCCAAGATGACCAGCCCGGGAATGGCTACACCTTC. It translates to CASSQDDQPGNGYTF.

This clonotype was seen at least ten times. V is TRBV9 and J is TRBJ2-3; D is undetermined. Trimming took off 0 bases at V and 5 bases at J, with 7 bases between the two ends. The CDR3 extends over 13 amino acids. Germline-derived CDR1 and CDR2 are SGDLS and YYNGEE. CDR3: CASSVALGDTQYF. CDR3 bases: TGTGCCAGCAGCGTAGCTCTTGGAGATACGCAGTATTTT.

This clonotype was observed a few times. CDR3 sequence reads: CSARERTGFYYGYTF. The CDR3 bases are TGCAGTGCTAGAGAGAGGACAGGGTTTTACTATGGCTACACCTTC. The chain uses TRBV20-1 and TRBJ1-2, with TRBD1 matching over 8 bases. The V gene's germline CDR1 is DFQATT and CDR2 SNEGSKA (reference sequence). The CDR3 has 15 residues. Trimming removed 0 bases from V and 3 bases from J; junction bases left unmatched: 6.

This clonotype has ten or more counts. V usage is TRBV12-3 or TRBV12-4 and J usage is TRBJ2-7; D ambiguous. The CDR3 covers 16 residues. The germline V and J ends were trimmed by 5 bases and 0 bases, with 17 bases remaining between them. The DNA of the CDR3 is TGTGCCAGCAGTCCTCAGGCCCTACCTCCCTCCTACGAGCAGTACTTC. Its translation: CASSPQALPPSYEQYF.

This clonotype was detected ten times or more. This rearrangement joins TRBV12-3 or TRBV12-4 to TRBJ1-1; unclear D gene. This CDR3 has 14 amino acids. The V gene lost 3 bases and the J gene lost 0 bases, with 8 bases spanning the gap. In DNA, the CDR3 is TGTGCCAGCAGTTTTATGAGCGTGAACACTGAAGCTTTCTTT. This codes for CASSFMSVNTEAFF.

This clonotype was recorded many times. The CDR3 DNA sequence: TGCGCCAGCAGCTTAGCGGGACACGGGTCCAATGAGCAGTTCTTC. It codes for CASSLAGHGSNEQFF. The chain links TRBV5-1 to TRBJ2-1; D is perhaps TRBD2 (7 bases). V lost 2 bases to trimming and J lost 6 bases, with 15 bases between them. There are 15 residues in the CDR3. The germline CDR1 and CDR2 sequences are SGHRS and YFSETQ.

This clonotype was detected many times. V and J are TRBV6-6 and TRBJ1-5; perhaps TRBD1 as D (6 bases). CDR1 and CDR2 (germline): MNHNY, SVGAGI (reference sequence). There are 17 residues in the CDR3. Between the trimmed V and J ends, which lost 0 bases and 1 base, there was a span of 13 bases. The CDR3 nucleotides are TGTGCCAGCAGTTACTCGCTATCCAGGGGCAGCAATCAGCCCCAGCATTTT. As protein: CASSYSLSRGSNQPQHF.

This clonotype was found many times. The rearrangement uses TRBV6-2 or TRBV6-3 and TRBJ2-2, with 7 bases identical to TRBD1. This CDR3 is 15 amino acids long. Trimming took 7 bases from V and 2 from J; bases not matched to a gene: 7. The germline V gene has CDR1 MNHEY and CDR2 SVGEGT. The DNA of the CDR3 is TGTGCCAGCAAATACAGGGGCCTAAACACCGGGGAGCTGTTTTTT. The encoded protein is CASKYRGLNTGELFF.

This clonotype has a handful of counts. The chain is built from TRBV7-6 and TRBJ1-3, with D tentatively TRBD1 (5 bases). CDR3 length: 16 residues. Germline CDR1 is SGHVS and CDR2 is FNYEAQ. Trimming cost V 5 bases and J 0 bases, with 14 bases left between them. The CDR3 spells CASSLGHPTSGNTIYF. CDR3 DNA sequence: TGTGCCAGCAGCCTAGGACACCCGACCTCTGGAAACACCATATATTTT.

This clonotype was picked up many times. CDR3 sequence reads: CSASFREAGNEQFF. DNA of the CDR3: TGCAGTGCTAGTTTTAGGGAGGCGGGCAATGAGCAGTTCTTC. This rearrangement joins TRBV20-1 to TRBJ2-1; D possibly corresponds to TRBD2 (6 bases). The CDR3 is made up of 14 amino acids. Germline loops: CDR1 DFQATT, CDR2 SNEGSKA (reference sequence). V lost 3 bases and J 6 bases, leaving 15 bases between the germline ends.

This clonotype was recorded at least ten times. The V gene is TRBV12-3 or TRBV12-4, the J gene TRBJ1-1; perhaps TRBD1 as D (6 bases). The V and J ends lost 6 bases and 5 bases respectively, with 16 bases between them. CDR3 length: 14 amino acids. The CDR3 DNA reads as TGTGCCAGCAGAACCACAGGGAAAGAGACTGAAGCTTTCTTT. Translation: CASRTTGKETEAFF.

This clonotype came up many times. The chain uses TRBV5-1 and TRBJ1-2, with a tentative D call TRBD1 (6 bases). V was cut by 4 bases and J by 3 bases, with 19 bases left in between. This CDR3 is 16 amino acids long. Per germline, CDR1 SGHRS and CDR2 YFSETQ. The CDR3 bases are TGCGCCAGCAGCCCTCGGGACAAATCGGGGGACTATGGCTACACCTTC. This encodes CASSPRDKSGDYGYTF.

There are many counts of this clonotype. The chain combines TRBV4-2 with TRBJ2-1, with D possibly matching TRBD2 (5 bases). Trimming cost V 0 bases and J 5 bases, with 14 bases left between them. Germline CDR1 LGHNA, CDR2 YNFKEQ. The CDR3 totals 16 residues. The CDR3: CASSQDLRRGNNEQFF. CDR3 nucleotides: TGTGCCAGCAGCCAAGATCTGCGTCGGGGAAACAATGAGCAGTTCTTC.

This clonotype was counted many times. The J gene is TRBJ1-1, the V gene TRBV28; no reliable D call. CDR3 length: 13 amino acids. CDR1 is MDHEN, CDR2 SYDVKM, per germline. Trimming took off 2 bases at V and 5 bases at J, with 9 bases between the two ends. The CDR3 DNA follows: TGTGCCAGCAGTTTAGTAGGATGGACTGAAGCTTTCTTT. It codes for CASSLVGWTEAFF.

This clonotype has ten or more counts. V gene TRBV29-1 combines with J gene TRBJ1-1; the match to TRBD1 covers 8 bases. The J segment lost 10 bases and the V segment lost 7 bases, leaving 11 bases of the junction unmatched. The CDR3 has 12 residues. The germline V gene encodes CDR1 SQVTM and CDR2 ANQGSEA. CDR3 region: CSARPTGASAFF. Written as DNA, the CDR3 is TGCAGCGCCCGACCGACAGGGGCGTCAGCTTTCTTT.

At least ten counts were recorded for this clonotype. The V and J genes are TRBV7-2 and TRBJ2-3; 7 bases align to TRBD1. The CDR3 is made up of 15 amino acids. Germline CDR1 SGHTA, CDR2 FQGNSA. The junction had 8 bases not matched to a gene; V was cut back by 4 bases and J by 4 bases. CDR3 region: CASSSGQRISDTQYF. In DNA, the CDR3 is TGTGCCAGCAGCTCGGGACAGAGAATCTCAGATACGCAGTATTTT.

This clonotype was found many times. The chain has TRBV7-9 and TRBJ1-4; 9 bases line up with TRBD1. Germline CDR1 and CDR2: SEHNR and FQNEAQ (reference sequence). J gave up 6 bases and V 5 bases, and 4 bases lay outside the gene matches. CDR3 length: 14 amino acids. CDR3 DNA sequence: TGTGCCAGCAGCCTGGGACAGGGATATGAAAAACTGTTTTTT. It specifies CASSLGQGYEKLFF.

This clonotype came up many times. The rearrangement uses TRBV29-1 and TRBJ1-5; no firm D call. Trimming took off 5 bases at V and 4 bases at J, with 15 bases between the two ends. The CDR3 extends over 14 amino acids. The germline gives CDR1 SQVTM, CDR2 ANQGSEA. The chain's CDR3 is CSVRFRSPNQPQHF. The CDR3 coding sequence is TGCAGCGTTAGGTTCCGGTCCCCAAATCAGCCCCAGCATTTT.

The chain recombines TRBV7-6 with TRBJ2-3; tentatively, D is TRBD2 (7 bases). This CDR3 region has 14 residues. V was pared by 2 bases and J by 3 bases, with 9 bases between. Germline values: CDR1 SGHVS, CDR2 FNYEAQ. This CDR3 is CASSLRGATDTQYF. The CDR3 region has the DNA TGTGCCAGCAGCTTACGGGGGGCGACAGATACGCAGTATTTT.

This clonotype has a count of ten or more. The V gene is TRBV27, the J gene TRBJ1-5; no clear D. Trimming took off 0 bases at V and 0 bases at J, with 9 bases between the two ends. Looked up from germline, CDR1 is MNHEY and CDR2 is SMNVEV (reference sequence). The CDR3 length is 16 residues. The CDR3 protein is CASSLSLEYSNQPQHF. For the CDR3, the DNA is TGTGCCAGCAGTTTATCGCTGGAATATAGCAATCAGCCCCAGCATTTT.

This clonotype showed up many times. The gene calls are TRBV7-2 and TRBJ1-4; D ambiguous. V lost 2 bases to trimming and J lost 4 bases, with 14 bases between them. The CDR3 spans 16 residues. The germline V gene encodes CDR1 SGHTA and CDR2 FQGNSA. The CDR3 spells CASSLNLGGVNEKLFF. The CDR3 nucleotides read TGTGCCAGCAGCTTAAACCTCGGCGGAGTTAATGAAAAACTGTTTTTT.

This clonotype was counted ten times or more. This sequence joins TRBV7-9 and TRBJ1-1; D perhaps matches TRBD1 (6 bases). With 5 bases removed from V and 1 base from J, the gap between germline ends came to 8 bases. The CDR3 is 13 amino acids. Per germline, CDR1 SEHNR and CDR2 FQNEAQ (reference sequence). CDR3 in DNA: TGTGCCAGCAGCCAGACAGGGAACACTGAAGCTTTCTTT. This translates into CASSQTGNTEAFF.

This clonotype was counted at least ten times. In DNA, the CDR3 is TGCAGTGCTAGCCTCCCCGGATACACCGGGGAGCTGTTTTTT. It codes for CSASLPGYTGELFF. The chain combines TRBV20-1 with TRBJ2-2; D is unclear. Trimming removed 3 bases from V and 3 bases from J, with 11 bases in between. The CDR3 is made up of 14 amino acids. Germline V gene lookup returns CDR1 DFQATT and CDR2 SNEGSKA (reference sequence).

The sample holds many counts of this clonotype. The V gene is TRBV5-1, the J gene TRBJ1-2; no definite D call. The CDR3 sequence is 12 residues long. Germline CDR1 SGHRS, CDR2 YFSETQ. V was cut by 4 bases and J by 6 bases, with 10 bases left in between. The CDR3 DNA follows: TGCGCCAGCAGCACCCCGAGTGATGGCTACACCTTC. This encodes CASSTPSDGYTF.

This clonotype was counted many times. The rearrangement uses TRBV6-5 and TRBJ2-7; D is undetermined. This CDR3 is 15 amino acids long. Between the trimmed V and J ends, which lost 0 bases and 1 base, there was a span of 10 bases. CDR1 and CDR2 from the germline V gene are MNHEY and SVGAGI. CDR3 DNA: TGTGCCAGCAGTTACTCGAACCCCCTTTCCTACGAGCAGTACTTC. Its translation is CASSYSNPLSYEQYF.

Regarding this clonotype: A much larger clone lies one base from this, so it may be a read error. V usage is TRBV12-3 or TRBV12-4 and J usage is TRBJ1-1; weak D call: TRBD1 (6 bases). The CDR3 contains 12 residues. CDR3 residues: CDSKVWTDEAFF. The DNA for the CDR3 is TGTGACAGCAAAGTATGGACAGATGAAGCTTTCTTT.

This clonotype was counted at least ten times. The chain recombines TRBV6-1 with TRBJ1-1; no clear D gene. The CDR3 sequence is 13 residues long. Germline V CDR1 and CDR2: MNHNS, SASEGT. The V and J ends lost 6 bases and 7 bases respectively, with 15 bases between them. The CDR3 reads CASSPTWGGEAFF. For the CDR3, the DNA is TGTGCCAGCAGCCCGACTTGGGGAGGTGAAGCTTTCTTT.

This clonotype has a count of ten or more. The V and J genes are TRBV30 and TRBJ1-1; 8 nucleotides match TRBD1. V lost 7 bases and J lost 11; bases outside the gene matches: 9. CDR3 length: 11 residues. Germline V lookup: CDR1 GTSNPN, CDR2 SVGIG (reference sequence). CDR3 protein: CASTGVMSAFF. In DNA form, the CDR3 reads TGTGCCTCGACAGGGGTGATGTCGGCTTTCTTT.

This clonotype was seen repeatedly, ten times or more. The chain uses TRBV6-5 and TRBJ2-2; the D is unclear. Germline lookup yields CDR1 MNHEY and CDR2 SVGAGI. The CDR3 is 15 amino acids. V gave up 0 bases and J gave up 4 bases, with 9 bases separating them. The CDR3 loop reads CASSYSAETTGELFF. For the CDR3, the DNA is TGTGCCAGCAGTTACTCTGCAGAAACCACCGGGGAGCTGTTTTTT.